The 31 T cell receptor beta chains in this list originate from one sample, sequenced in a study of blood T cells in healthy people across ages. A second PCR of about 7 to 11 cycles used a sample-barcoded 5' primer and a J-beta primer mix. TCRdb re-analysed the 5' RACE reads in MiXCR, keeping a single row per CDR3 protein. Of roughly 800,000 distinct CDR3 sequences in the sample, around 25% were seen once. This sample was also put to use in a study of T cells of mothers and their children.

Material: blood. The receptor set was obtained from a boy aged 5-17 years in good health.

In its sample, this clonotype was seen a few times. The V and J genes are TRBV27 and TRBJ2-3; 10 bases are a match to TRBD2. After removal of 2 bases from V and 4 bases from J, the junction contained 3 bases not matched to a gene. There are 15 residues in the CDR3. Germline values: CDR1 MNHEY, CDR2 SMNVEV (reference sequence). The CDR3 protein is CASSLQRGGPDTQYF. The CDR3 DNA is TGTGCCAGCAGTTTACAGCGGGGGGGCCCAGATACGCAGTATTTT.

This chain joins TRBV4-1 and TRBJ2-5, with a possible D match to TRBD1 (6 bases). Per germline, CDR1 MGHRA and CDR2 YSYEKL. The CDR3 consists of 16 residues. Trimming stripped 2 bases from V and 4 bases from J, with 17 bases between. CDR3 loop: CASSQLQGPLGETQYF. The DNA of the CDR3 is TGCGCCAGCAGCCAATTACAGGGACCCTTGGGAGAGACCCAGTACTTC.

The chain links TRBV7-4 to TRBJ2-7; 8 nucleotides align to TRBD1. This CDR3 is built from 14 residues. The V segment lost 3 bases and the J segment 3 bases; nucleotides outside the gene matches: 4. The germline V gene has CDR1 SGHVT and CDR2 SQSDAQ. The CDR3 sequence is CASSFLQGVYEQYF. In DNA form, the CDR3 reads TGTGCCAGCAGCTTCCTACAGGGGGTCTACGAGCAGTACTTC.

V is TRBV14 and J is TRBJ1-2; 8 bases map to TRBD1. CDR3 length equals 17 residues. Germline values: CDR1 SGHDN, CDR2 FVKESK. V was pared by 1 base and J by 7 bases, with 14 bases of the junction left unmatched. As DNA, the CDR3 is TGTGCCAGCAGCCAAGCTCGGACAGGGAGGCCCCTATCTGGCTACACCTTC. Translation gives CASSQARTGRPLSGYTF.

This clonotype was picked up a small number of times. The chain joins TRBV7-9 to TRBJ1-4, with a weak D call TRBD1 (6 bases). V was pared by 4 bases and J by 8 bases, with 17 bases between. Germline CDR1 is SEHNR and CDR2 is FQNEAQ (reference sequence). This CDR3 spans 15 amino acids. This CDR3 is CASSSDRRATEKLFF. The CDR3 bases are TGTGCCAGCAGCTCCGACAGGAGGGCTACCGAAAAACTGTTTTTT.

This clonotype appeared a few times. The rearrangement links TRBV12-3 or TRBV12-4 to TRBJ2-1; D unresolved. V was cut by 2 bases and J by 0 bases, with 11 bases left in between. The CDR3 totals 16 residues. CDR3 in DNA: TGTGCCAGCAGTTTACCAAGCTCGAGCTCCTACAATGAGCAGTTCTTC. Amino acid sequence: CASSLPSSSSYNEQFF.

This clonotype was counted a few times. The chain carries TRBV6-5 and TRBJ2-6; D remains unclear. Germline V gene sequence: CDR1 MNHEY, CDR2 SVGAGI. The CDR3 length is 13 residues. V lost 2 bases to trimming and J lost 3 bases, with 2 bases between them. CDR3 residues: CASSYGGANVLTF. The CDR3 DNA is TGTGCCAGCAGTTACGGTGGGGCCAACGTCCTGACTTTC.

V usage is TRBV29-1 and J usage is TRBJ2-1, with 8 bases aligning to TRBD2. The V and J ends lost 3 bases and 0 bases, in that order; junction bases with no gene match: 7. Looked up from germline, CDR1 is SQVTM and CDR2 is ANQGSEA. The CDR3 consists of 16 residues. The CDR3: CSVDRTAGGSYNEQFF. DNA of the CDR3: TGCAGCGTTGACCGGACGGCGGGGGGCTCCTACAATGAGCAGTTCTTC.

In the case of this clonotype: Mismatch with germline at one junction end may stem from a read error. The chain has TRBV5-6 and TRBJ1-5; D is ambiguous. The germline CDR1 and CDR2 sequences are SGHDT and YYEEEE. The CDR3 spans 15 residues. In DNA, the CDR3 is TGTGCCAGCAGCTCAAGGTTTTCTAGCGATCAGCCCCAGCATTTT. This gives the protein CASSSRFSSDQPQHF.

This clonotype has more than one count but fewer than ten. The V gene is TRBV12-3 or TRBV12-4, the J gene TRBJ2-4, with 7 bases fitting TRBD2. The CDR3 totals 16 residues. After removal of 6 bases from V and 9 bases from J, the junction contained 17 bases not matched to a gene. For the CDR3, the DNA is TGTGCCAGCAGCCCACACACCCTAGCGGTAGGCGGCATTCAGTACTTC. It translates to CASSPHTLAVGGIQYF.

In the case of this clonotype: Given the absence of the conserved phenylalanine or tryptophan at the CDR3 end, a read error is likely. The V gene is TRBV7-9, the J gene TRBJ2-3; D may be TRBD2 (5 bases). Trimming stripped 5 bases from V and 3 bases from J, with 9 bases between. CDR1 and CDR2 from the germline V gene are SEHNR and FQNEAQ (reference sequence). This CDR3 spans 13 amino acids. CDR3 DNA: TGTGCCAGCAGCCCCCCGGGGACAGATACGCAGTATCTT. It codes for CASSPPGTDTQYL.

The chain joins TRBV29-1 to TRBJ2-6, with a tentative D call TRBD1 (6 bases). The CDR3 length is 17 residues. Germline-derived CDR1 and CDR2 are SQVTM and ANQGSEA. V lost 6 bases and J lost 0, with 18 bases in between. The chain's CDR3 is CSVDSGVIASGANVLTF. CDR3 nucleotides: TGCAGCGTAGACTCAGGGGTCATCGCCTCTGGGGCCAACGTCCTGACTTTC.

The rearrangement links TRBV12-3 or TRBV12-4 to TRBJ1-2; D gene uncertain. V lost 0 bases and J lost 0, with 8 bases in between. The CDR3 is made up of 15 amino acids. In nucleotides, the CDR3 is TGTGCCAGCAGTTTAGCTGCGGATACTAACTATGGCTACACCTTC. This sequence encodes CASSLAADTNYGYTF.

The chain uses TRBV6-1 and TRBJ2-5, with D possibly being TRBD1 (6 bases). The CDR3 contains 15 residues. Per the germline V gene, CDR1 is MNHNS and CDR2 is SASEGT. Trimming stripped 3 bases from V and 13 bases from J, with 24 bases between. CDR3 coding DNA: TGTGCCAGCAGTGAGACAGGACCTACGAGTGCCGGACGGTACTTC. It encodes CASSETGPTSAGRYF.

The V and J genes are TRBV14 and TRBJ2-6, with TRBD2 matching over 9 bases. The V gene's germline CDR1 is SGHDN and CDR2 FVKESK. The CDR3 is 19 residues long. The ends lost 2 bases at V and 0 bases at J; junction bases unmatched: 8. CDR3 amino acids: CASSQRLAEVSSGANVLTF. CDR3 bases: TGTGCCAGCAGCCAAAGACTAGCGGAGGTCAGCTCTGGGGCCAACGTCCTGACTTTC.

This chain joins TRBV12-3 or TRBV12-4 and TRBJ2-1; D is possibly TRBD1 or TRBD2 (5 bases each). This CDR3 is 13 amino acids long. The V end lost 8 bases, the J end lost 4 bases, and 12 bases lay between the germline ends. CDR3 nucleotides: TGTGCCAGCCGGGACGCCTCGTACAATGAGCAGTTCTTC. Its protein product is CASRDASYNEQFF.

The rearrangement uses TRBV12-3 or TRBV12-4 and TRBJ1-3; possible D gene TRBD1, 6 bases. The CDR3 sequence is 17 residues long. The V and J ends lost 2 bases and 0 bases respectively, with 14 bases between them. CDR3 in amino acids: CASSLLGHIVSGNTIYF. The CDR3 DNA is TGTGCCAGCAGTTTATTGGGACACATTGTCTCTGGAAACACCATATATTTT.

This clonotype appeared a few times. The chain couples TRBV12-3 or TRBV12-4 to TRBJ2-7; D not resolved. There are 14 residues in the CDR3. The V end was cut by 1 base, the J end by 0 bases, with 7 bases between. Here the CDR3 DNA reads TGTGCCAGCAGTTTAGGTAGCACCTCCTACGAGCAGTACTTC. Translating it yields CASSLGSTSYEQYF.

This chain joins TRBV18 and TRBJ2-1, with TRBD1 matching 10 bases. The ends lost 2 bases at V and 8 bases at J; junction bases unmatched: 3. CDR1 KGHSH and CDR2 LQKENI come from the germline V gene. The CDR3 is 14 amino acids. CDR3 in DNA: TGTGCCAGCTCACCAGGACAGGGGGTTTATGAGCAGTTCTTC. It encodes CASSPGQGVYEQFF.

The sample holds a few counts of this clonotype. The J gene is TRBJ2-3, the V gene TRBV12-3 or TRBV12-4; D gene unclear. This CDR3 comprises 13 residues. V shed 6 bases and J shed 6 bases, with 13 bases lying between them. The CDR3 nucleotides read TGTGCCAGCAGCAGGACCATCGCGGATACGCAGTATTTT. It codes for CASSRTIADTQYF.

A few counts support this clonotype. The chain is built from TRBV5-1 and TRBJ1-1; D remains unclear. Looked up from germline, CDR1 is SGHRS and CDR2 is YFSETQ. With 0 bases removed from V and 4 bases from J, the gap between germline ends came to 16 bases. CDR3 length: 16 residues. The CDR3, as DNA: TGCGCCAGCAGCTTGGATTTCGACCGCCGGGGCACTGAAGCTTTCTTT. Protein product: CASSLDFDRRGTEAFF.

This clonotype was counted a few times. The V call is TRBV7-3, the J call TRBJ2-1, with D perhaps matching TRBD1 (6 bases). This CDR3 spans 13 amino acids. Trimming left V 2 bases short and J 12 bases short, with 14 bases between. CDR1 is SGHTA, CDR2 FQGTGA, per germline. CDR3 nucleotides: TGTGCCAGCAGCTTAGGACAGAGAGGTGGGCAGTTCTTC. The encoded protein is CASSLGQRGGQFF.

This CDR3 is CASSPSYSLSGNQPQHF. Written as DNA, the CDR3 is TGTGCCAGCAGCCCCTCCTATTCCCTTTCGGGCAATCAGCCCCAGCATTTT. V and J are TRBV12-3 or TRBV12-4 and TRBJ1-5; D is unclear. Trimming stripped 6 bases from V and 2 bases from J, with 20 bases between. This CDR3 region has 17 residues.

The V call is TRBV20-1, the J call TRBJ2-3, with TRBD1 identical over 11 bases. Germline CDR1 reads DFQATT; CDR2 reads SNEGSKA (reference sequence). CDR3 size: 18 residues. With 6 bases clipped from V and 2 bases from J, the junction kept 16 bases outside the gene matches. This chain's CDR3 is CSAGTGGPVGAYTDTQYF. The DNA of the CDR3 is TGCAGTGCCGGGACAGGGGGGCCGGTTGGAGCCTACACAGATACGCAGTATTTT.

The chain joins TRBV2 to TRBJ2-1; 8 bases agree with TRBD1. V was clipped by 9 bases and J by 8 bases; unmatched bases: 21. The V gene's germline CDR1 is SNHLY and CDR2 FYNNEI. The CDR3 is 17 amino acids. The CDR3 DNA sequence: TGTGCCAGTACGACAAATTTCGCCGGACAGGGTGTCGATGAGCAGTTCTTC. Its protein is CASTTNFAGQGVDEQFF. The entire variable domain, with the rest obtained from reference TRBV2 and TRBJ2-1, is as follows: EPEVTQTPSHQVTQMGQEVILRCVPISNHLYFYWYRQILGQKVEFLVSFYNNEISEKSEIFDDQFSVERPDGSNFTLKIRSTKLEDSAMYFCASTTNFAGQGVDEQFFGPGTRLTVL.

This clonotype occurred a few times. The gene calls are TRBV28 and TRBJ1-1, with unresolved D. Per germline, CDR1 MDHEN and CDR2 SYDVKM. Deletions cut 2 bases from V and 4 bases from J, with 17 bases between. This CDR3 comprises 16 residues. The CDR3 loop reads CASSLGPTDWGTEAFF. CDR3 coding DNA: TGTGCCAGCAGTTTAGGCCCCACAGATTGGGGCACTGAAGCTTTCTTT.

This clonotype occurred a few times. The gene calls are TRBV28 and TRBJ1-5; the match to TRBD1 covers 7 bases. V shed 5 bases and J 1 base; nucleotides not matched to a gene: 5. CDR1 MDHEN and CDR2 SYDVKM come from the germline V gene. This CDR3 contains 15 residues. The CDR3 DNA sequence: TGTGCCAGCAGTCCTCAGGGGGTAAGCAATCAGCCCCAGCATTTT. This sequence encodes CASSPQGVSNQPQHF.

The chain carries TRBV28 and TRBJ1-5; maybe TRBD1 (6 bases). V lost 8 bases, J lost 7 bases, and 24 bases lay in between. Germline CDR1 MDHEN, CDR2 SYDVKM. The CDR3 runs 16 residues. The CDR3 DNA reads as TGTGCCAGCGGGGCTCGTGGCAGGGGCTTTGAACAGCCCCAGCATTTT. It is translated as CASGARGRGFEQPQHF.

The chain combines TRBV28 with TRBJ1-5; 10 positions agree with TRBD1. The CDR3 loop spans 17 amino acids. The junction had 12 bases not matched to a gene; V was cut back by 7 bases and J by 3 bases. In germline, CDR1 is MDHEN, CDR2 SYDVKM. The CDR3, as DNA: TGTGCCAGCACACCCGGGACAGGGGCGAGAAACAATCAGCCCCAGCATTTT. Translation gives CASTPGTGARNNQPQHF.

Only a few counts were recorded for this clonotype. This chain connects TRBV5-1 to TRBJ2-5; D remains unclear. TRBJ2-1 explains the end of the DNA better; the J call may be wrong. The CDR3 has 13 residues. In germline, CDR1 is SGHRS, CDR2 YFSETQ. For the CDR3, the DNA is TGCGCCAGCAGCTTGGCTTATAGTGATGAGCAGTTCTTC. Residues: CASSLAYSDEQFF.

The sample holds a few counts of this clonotype. This chain uses TRBV12-3 or TRBV12-4 with TRBJ1-4; D is unresolved. The ends were cut back, 4 bases at V and 8 bases at J, with 14 bases in the middle. The CDR3 is 14 amino acids. This CDR3 is CASSSPEVGEKLFF. In DNA, the CDR3 is TGTGCCAGCAGTTCTCCGGAGGTGGGGGAAAAACTGTTTTTT.